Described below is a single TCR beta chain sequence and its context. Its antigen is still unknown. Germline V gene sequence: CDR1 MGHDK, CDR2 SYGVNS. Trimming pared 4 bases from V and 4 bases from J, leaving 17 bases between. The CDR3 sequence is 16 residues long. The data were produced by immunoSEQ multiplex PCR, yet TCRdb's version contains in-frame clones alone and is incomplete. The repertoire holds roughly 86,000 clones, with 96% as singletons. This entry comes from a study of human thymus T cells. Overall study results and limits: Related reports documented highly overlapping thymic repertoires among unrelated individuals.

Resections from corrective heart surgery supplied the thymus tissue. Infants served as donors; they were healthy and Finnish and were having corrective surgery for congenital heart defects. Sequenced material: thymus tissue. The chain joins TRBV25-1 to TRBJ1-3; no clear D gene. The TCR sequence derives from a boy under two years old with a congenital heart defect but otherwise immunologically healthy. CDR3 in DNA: TGTGCCAGCAGTGTATCCTCCCTACCTGCCGGAAACACCATATATTTT. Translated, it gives CASSVSSLPAGNTIYF.